The 5 T cell receptor beta chains reported below all come from one sample, sequenced in a study of OX40 agonist ivuxolimab in advanced cancers. Sequencing used immunoSEQ multiplex PCR; TCRdb keeps in-frame clones, though not all of them. The table has about 32,000 clones, roughly 79% seen once. The material sequenced was CD4+ or CD8+ T cells sorted from blood, taken in a trial of the OX40 agonist ivuxolimab. Receptors originate from an adult with an advanced solid tumor such as melanoma, head and neck, liver or kidney cancer.

The chain links TRBV5-1 to TRBJ2-1, with D possibly being TRBD2 (6 bases). The CDR3 totals 12 residues. Trimming removed 2 bases from V and 10 bases from J, with 10 bases in between. CDR1 and CDR2 from the germline V gene are SGHRS and YFSETQ. The CDR3, as DNA: TGCGCCAGCAGCTTACTGGGACTGGAGCAGTTCTTC. It encodes CASSLLGLEQFF.

The chain uses TRBV2 and TRBJ1-5; D gene ambiguous. Germline lookup yields CDR1 SNHLY and CDR2 FYNNEI. The CDR3 is 13 residues long. Trimming removed 3 bases at V and 4 bases at J, with 7 bases between. The CDR3 spells CASSEEGNQPQHF. As DNA, the CDR3 is TGTGCCAGCAGTGAGGAGGGAAATCAGCCCCAGCATTTT.

In its sample, this clone was seen once. The chain joins TRBV7-9 to TRBJ1-1; 7 nucleotides line up with TRBD1. The trim removed 8 bases at V and 11 bases at J, leaving 17 bases unmatched. This CDR3 has 14 residues. Germline CDR1 is SEHNR and CDR2 is FQNEAQ (reference sequence). The CDR3 region is CASAEIRTGQGAFF. The CDR3 coding sequence is TGTGCCAGCGCCGAGATACGGACAGGTCAAGGGGCTTTCTTT. Looking up the rest from reference TRBV7-9 and TRBJ1-1 gives the full variable domain: DTGVSQNPRHKITKRGQNVTFRCDPISEHNRLYWYRQTLGQGPEFLTYFQNEAQLEKSRLLSDRFSAERPKGSFSTLEIQRTEQGDSAMYLCASAEIRTGQGAFFGQGTRLTVV.

This chain joins TRBV6-5 and TRBJ1-5; D not resolved. The CDR3 contains 12 residues. The germline V gene encodes CDR1 MNHEY and CDR2 SVGAGI. Trimming left V 7 bases short and J 3 bases short, with 7 bases between. The CDR3 here is CASKNNNQPQHF. In DNA form, the CDR3 reads TGTGCCAGCAAGAACAACAATCAGCCCCAGCATTTT.

V is TRBV5-6 and J is TRBJ2-4; D remains unclear. CDR1 and CDR2 (germline): SGHDT, YYEEEE. Trimming took off 1 base at V and 2 bases at J, with 7 bases between the two ends. The CDR3 sequence is 14 residues long. The DNA for the CDR3 is TGTGCCAGCAGCTTGTATAACCCCAAAAACATTCAGTACTTC. Translation: CASSLYNPKNIQYF. The full variable domain, its missing parts supplied by reference TRBV5-6 and TRBJ2-4, is DAGVTQSPTHLIKTRGQQVTLRCSPKSGHDTVSWYQQALGQGPQFIFQYYEEEERQRGNFPDRFSGHQFPNYSSELNVNALLLGDSALYLCASSLYNPKNIQYFGAGTRLSVL.